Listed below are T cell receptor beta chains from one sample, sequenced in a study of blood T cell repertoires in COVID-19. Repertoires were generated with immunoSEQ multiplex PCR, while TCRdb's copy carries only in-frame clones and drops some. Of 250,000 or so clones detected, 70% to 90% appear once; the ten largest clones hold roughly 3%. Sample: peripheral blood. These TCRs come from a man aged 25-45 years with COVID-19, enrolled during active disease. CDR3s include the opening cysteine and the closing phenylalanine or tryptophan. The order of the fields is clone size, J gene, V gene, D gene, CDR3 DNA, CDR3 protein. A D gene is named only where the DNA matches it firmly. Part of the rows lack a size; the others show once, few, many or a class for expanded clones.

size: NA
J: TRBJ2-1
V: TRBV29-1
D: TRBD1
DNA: TGCAGCGTTGAAGGTGGGACAGGGGTGTACAATGAGCAGTTCTTC
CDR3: CSVEGGTGVYNEQFF

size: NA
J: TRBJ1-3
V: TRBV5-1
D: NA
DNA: TGCGCCAGCAGCTTGGGGCAGGAAAGAAACACCATATATTTT
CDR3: CASSLGQERNTIYF

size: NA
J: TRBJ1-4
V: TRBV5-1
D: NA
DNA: TGCGCCAGCAGCTTCTCAGGGGAGGGTAGGGAAAAACTGTTTTTT
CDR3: CASSFSGEGREKLFF

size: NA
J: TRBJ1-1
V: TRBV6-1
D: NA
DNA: TGTGCCAGCAGTGAGCAGGGTCTGAACACTGAAGCTTTCTTT
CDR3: CASSEQGLNTEAFF

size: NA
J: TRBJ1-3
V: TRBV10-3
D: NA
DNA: TGTGCCACCCGATTGGGGGGAGGAAACACCATATATTTT
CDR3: CATRLGGGNTIYF

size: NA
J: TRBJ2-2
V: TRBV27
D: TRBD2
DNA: TGTGCCAGCAGTTTATATAAACTAGCGGGAGGGCCCGCCGGGGAGCTGTTTTTT
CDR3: CASSLYKLAGGPAGELFF

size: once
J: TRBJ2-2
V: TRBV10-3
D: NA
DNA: TGTGCCATCTCTGAATCAGCGAACACCGGGGAGCTGTTTTTT
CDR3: CAISESANTGELFF

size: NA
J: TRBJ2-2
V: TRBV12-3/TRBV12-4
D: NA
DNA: TGTGCCAGCAGTGACATGAACACCGGGGAGCTGTTTTTT
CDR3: CASSDMNTGELFF

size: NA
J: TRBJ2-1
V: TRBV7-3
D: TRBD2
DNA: TGTGCCAGCAGCTCCGAGCGGGAGAAAGAGCAGTTCTTC
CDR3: CASSSEREKEQFF

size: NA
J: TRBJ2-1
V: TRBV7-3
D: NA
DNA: TGTGCCAGCAGCTTAACCGGGTCCTGGGATGAGCAGTTCTTC
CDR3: CASSLTGSWDEQFF

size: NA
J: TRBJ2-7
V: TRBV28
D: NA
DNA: TGTGCCAGCAGTTTTAGGCGGTACGAGCAGTACTTC
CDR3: CASSFRRYEQYF

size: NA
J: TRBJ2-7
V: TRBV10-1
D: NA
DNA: TGCGCCAGCAGTGACAGGTTGGTGGACAACTACGAGCAGTACTTC
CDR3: CASSDRLVDNYEQYF

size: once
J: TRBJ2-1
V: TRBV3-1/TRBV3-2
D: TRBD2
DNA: TGTGCCAGCAGCTCGCGACTAGCGGGGACTTCCTACAATGAGCAGTTCTTC
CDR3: CASSSRLAGTSYNEQFF

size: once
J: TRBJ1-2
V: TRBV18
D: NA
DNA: TGTGCCAGCTCACCACGCGAGGTTAACTATGGCTACACCTTC
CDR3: CASSPREVNYGYTF

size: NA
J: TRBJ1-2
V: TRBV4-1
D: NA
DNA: TGCGCCAGCAGCCAAGGGTCAGGGAACTATGGCTACACCTTC
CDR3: CASSQGSGNYGYTF

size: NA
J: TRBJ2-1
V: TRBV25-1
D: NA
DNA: TGTGCCAGCAGTGAGCGGGGCCGCTACAATGAGCAGTTCTTC
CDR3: CASSERGRYNEQFF

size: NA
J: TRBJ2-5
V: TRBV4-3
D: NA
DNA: TGCGCCAGCAGCCAAGATTACTCACAAGAGACCCAGTACTTC
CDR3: CASSQDYSQETQYF

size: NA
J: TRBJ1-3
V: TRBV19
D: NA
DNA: TGTGCCAGTAGTACAGGGTACACGAGCTCTGGAAACACCATATATTTT
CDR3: CASSTGYTSSGNTIYF

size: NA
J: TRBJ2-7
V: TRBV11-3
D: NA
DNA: TGTGCCAGCAGCTTACAGGGGGGCTACGAGCAGTACTTC
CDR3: CASSLQGGYEQYF

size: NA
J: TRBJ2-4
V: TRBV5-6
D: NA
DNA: TGTGCCAGCAGCTTGGTTGGCAGGGGAGGGACCAAAAACATTCAGTACTTC
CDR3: CASSLVGRGGTKNIQYF

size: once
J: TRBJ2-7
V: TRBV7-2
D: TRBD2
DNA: TGTGCCAGCAGCTTAGAAGCGGGAGGGTACGAGCAGTACTTC
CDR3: CASSLEAGGYEQYF

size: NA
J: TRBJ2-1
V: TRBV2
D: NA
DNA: TGTGCCAGCAGTGTCGTCCTGACAGGCAGCTCCTACAATGAGCAGTTCTTC
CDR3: CASSVVLTGSSYNEQFF

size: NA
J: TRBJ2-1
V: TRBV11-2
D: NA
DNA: TGTGCCAGCAGCTTAGTGGCAGGGACAAATGAGCAGTTCTTC
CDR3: CASSLVAGTNEQFF

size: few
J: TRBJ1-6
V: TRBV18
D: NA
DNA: TGTGCCAGCTCACTTTCGGACACGACCTCACCCCTCCACTTT
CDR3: CASSLSDTTSPLHF

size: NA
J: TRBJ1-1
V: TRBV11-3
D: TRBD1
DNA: TGTGCCAGCAGCTTTACAGGGGCGGGTCATACTGAAGCTTTCTTT
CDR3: CASSFTGAGHTEAFF

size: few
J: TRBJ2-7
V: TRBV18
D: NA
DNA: TGTGCCAGCTCACCTGTCCAGGGTTCCTACGAGCAGTACTTC
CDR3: CASSPVQGSYEQYF

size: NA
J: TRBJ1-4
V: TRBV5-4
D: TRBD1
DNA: TGTGCCAGCAGCCATCCAGGGACAGGGGATAATGAAAAACTGTTTTTT
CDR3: CASSHPGTGDNEKLFF

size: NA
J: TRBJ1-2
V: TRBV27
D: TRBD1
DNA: TGTGCCAGCAGTTTAATGACGGGACAGATCTATGGCTACACCTTC
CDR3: CASSLMTGQIYGYTF

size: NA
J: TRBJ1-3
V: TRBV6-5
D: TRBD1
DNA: TGTGCCAGCAGGGGACAGGGTCGAGGAAACACCATATATTTT
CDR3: CASRGQGRGNTIYF

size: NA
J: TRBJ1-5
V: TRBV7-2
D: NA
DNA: TGTGCCAGCAGCTTAGCGTTCAACGCAGGGGACAAGCCCCAGCATTTT
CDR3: CASSLAFNAGDKPQHF

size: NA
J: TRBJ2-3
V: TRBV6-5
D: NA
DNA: TGTGCCAGCAGTCTACAGGGCAGCAGCACAGATACGCAGTATTTT
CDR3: CASSLQGSSTDTQYF

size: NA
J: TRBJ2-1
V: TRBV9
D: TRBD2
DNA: TGTGCCAGCAGTTCGACTAGCGGAGAGCAGTTCTTC
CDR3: CASSSTSGEQFF

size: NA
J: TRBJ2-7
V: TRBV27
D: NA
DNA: TGTGCCAGCAGTTTAATGCCTAGCGCTATCTACTACGAGCAGTACTTC
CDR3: CASSLMPSAIYYEQYF

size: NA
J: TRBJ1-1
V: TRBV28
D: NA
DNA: TGTGCCAGCAGTTTGGTACAGAGGGACACTGAAGCTTTCTTT
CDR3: CASSLVQRDTEAFF

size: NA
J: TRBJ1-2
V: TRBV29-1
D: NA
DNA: TGCAGCGTGGGGGCAGTCTATGGCTACACCTTC
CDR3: CSVGAVYGYTF

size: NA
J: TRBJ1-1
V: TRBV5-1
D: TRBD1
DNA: TGCGCCAGCAGCTCACGACAGGGGACGAACACTGAAGCTTTCTTT
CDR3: CASSSRQGTNTEAFF

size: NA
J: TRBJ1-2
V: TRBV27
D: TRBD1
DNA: TGTGCCAGCAGTTTATCGATAGGCGGGACAGGAGTGTATGGCTACACCTTC
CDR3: CASSLSIGGTGVYGYTF

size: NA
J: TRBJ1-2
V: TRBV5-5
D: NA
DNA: TGTGCCAGCAGCTTGCAGGGTTTTAACTATGGCTACACCTTC
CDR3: CASSLQGFNYGYTF